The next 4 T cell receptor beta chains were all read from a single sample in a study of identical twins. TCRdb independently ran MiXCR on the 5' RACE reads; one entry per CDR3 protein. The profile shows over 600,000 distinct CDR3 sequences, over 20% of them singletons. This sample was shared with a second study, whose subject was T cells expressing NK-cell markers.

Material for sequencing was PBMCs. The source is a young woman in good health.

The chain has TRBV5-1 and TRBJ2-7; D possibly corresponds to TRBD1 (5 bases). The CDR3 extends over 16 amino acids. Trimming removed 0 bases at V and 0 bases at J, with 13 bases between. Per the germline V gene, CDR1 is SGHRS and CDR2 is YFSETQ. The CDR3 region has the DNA TGCGCCAGCAGCTTGGCCTTTATAGGGGACTCCTACGAGCAGTACTTC. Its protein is CASSLAFIGDSYEQYF.

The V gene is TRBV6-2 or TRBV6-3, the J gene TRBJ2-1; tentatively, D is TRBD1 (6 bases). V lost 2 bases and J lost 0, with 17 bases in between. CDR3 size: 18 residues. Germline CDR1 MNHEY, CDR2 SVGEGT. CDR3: CASSYDRFFSSSYNEQFF. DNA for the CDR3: TGTGCCAGCAGTTACGACAGGTTCTTTTCAAGCTCCTACAATGAGCAGTTCTTC.

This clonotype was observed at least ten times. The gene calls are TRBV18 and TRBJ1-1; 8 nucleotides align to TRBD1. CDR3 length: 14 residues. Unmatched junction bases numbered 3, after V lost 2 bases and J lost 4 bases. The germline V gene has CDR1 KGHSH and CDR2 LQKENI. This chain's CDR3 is CASSPRQGITEAFF. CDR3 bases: TGTGCCAGCTCACCAAGACAGGGGATCACTGAAGCTTTCTTT.

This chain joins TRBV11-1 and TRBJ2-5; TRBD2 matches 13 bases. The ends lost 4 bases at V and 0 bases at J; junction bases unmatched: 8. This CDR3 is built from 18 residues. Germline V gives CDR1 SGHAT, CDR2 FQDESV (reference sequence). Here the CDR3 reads CASSSLGLAGAYQETQYF. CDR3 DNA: TGTGCCAGCAGCTCCCTTGGACTAGCGGGGGCGTACCAAGAGACCCAGTACTTC.